A selection of T cell receptor beta chains follows, all from one sample in a study of PD-1 blockade in classical Hodgkin lymphoma. Clones were read by immunoSEQ multiplex PCR, and TCRdb kept only the in-frame ones, dropping some. The data contain some 100,000 clones, approximately 92% of them singletons. The source was peripheral blood mononuclear cells (PBMCs), collected at baseline. All receptors come from a human donor with classical Hodgkin lymphoma. CDR3s include the opening cysteine and the closing phenylalanine or tryptophan. The order of the fields is J gene, D gene, clone size, V gene, CDR3 DNA, CDR3 protein. The D gene is left open where the match is weak. Clone sizes are given selectively: once, few, many, or a class where the clone is expanded.

TRBJ1-2,NA,NA,TRBV6-6,TGTGCCAGCAGTTACCCTCTCTACACCTTC,CASSYPLYTF
TRBJ1-2,NA,NA,TRBV5-1,TGCGCCAGCAGCTTGGTAGGGACGCCGGGAGTAGGGGGCTACACCTTC,CASSLVGTPGVGGYTF
TRBJ2-5,NA,NA,TRBV7-9,TGTGCCAGCAGCTTAGTCCTGATGGAGACCCAGTACTTC,CASSLVLMETQYF
TRBJ2-3,TRBD1,NA,TRBV19,TGTGCCAGTAGTCGTTCCGGGACAGGGGTTACGGCAGATACGCAGTATTTT,CASSRSGTGVTADTQYF
TRBJ1-1,NA,NA,TRBV10-2,TGCGCCAGCAGCGGGAGCATGAACACTGAAGCTTTCTTT,CASSGSMNTEAFF
TRBJ2-7,NA,NA,TRBV5-1,TGCGCCAGCAGCTTGGGGTGGCGGGGGCCCTACGAGCAGTACTTC,CASSLGWRGPYEQYF
TRBJ1-4,NA,once,TRBV6-5,TGTGCCAGCAGTTACTCGGGGACCCCTGATGAAAAACTGTTTTTT,CASSYSGTPDEKLFF
TRBJ1-4,NA,NA,TRBV21-1,TGTGCCAGCAGCAACCGGACAGGGGGCCGTAATGAAAAACTGTTTTTT,CASSNRTGGRNEKLFF
TRBJ1-6,NA,NA,TRBV27,TGTGCCAGCAGTTCTCACAGGGAATATAATTCACCCCTCCACTTT,CASSSHREYNSPLHF
TRBJ2-1,TRBD1,once,TRBV7-9,TGTGCCAGCAGCTTGGACAGGGCCAATGAGCAGTTCTTC,CASSLDRANEQFF
TRBJ2-1,NA,NA,TRBV28,TGTGCCAGCAGTTTGCCCGCGGGGAGGTACTCCTACAATGAGCAGTTCTTC,CASSLPAGRYSYNEQFF
TRBJ1-2,TRBD1,NA,TRBV28,TGTGCCACCCCCCGGGACAGGGGGAACTATGGCTACACCTTC,CATPRDRGNYGYTF
TRBJ1-2,TRBD1,NA,TRBV6-1,TGTGCCAGCAGGGCAAACAGGGGGATCAGCTATGGCTACACCTTC,CASRANRGISYGYTF
TRBJ2-3,NA,NA,TRBV27,TGTGCCAGCAGTTTATTGGGCGGAGCAGATACGCAGTATTTT,CASSLLGGADTQYF
TRBJ2-7,TRBD2,NA,TRBV18,TGTGCCAGCTCACCCAGGACTAGCGGGTCGTACGAGCAGTACTTC,CASSPRTSGSYEQYF
TRBJ2-2,TRBD1,NA,TRBV7-3,TGTGCCAGCAGCCGACAGGGGGCGAACACCGGGGAGCTGTTTTTT,CASSRQGANTGELFF
TRBJ2-7,TRBD2,few,TRBV5-3,TGTGCCAGAAGCGGCCCTCGGCGGGAGGTCGGCTACGAGCAGTACTTC,CARSGPRREVGYEQYF
TRBJ2-4,TRBD1,once,TRBV5-1,TGCGCCAGCAGCTTGACAGGGGGTTCTGTCCTAGCCAAAAACATTCAGTACTTC,CASSLTGGSVLAKNIQYF
TRBJ1-1,NA,NA,TRBV28,TGTGCCAGCAGTGCAGGGCAGGGCACTGAAGCTTTCTTT,CASSAGQGTEAFF
TRBJ2-7,NA,NA,TRBV18,TGTGCCAGCTCACATAGGGACTTCCTGCCCTACGAGCAGTACTTC,CASSHRDFLPYEQYF
TRBJ2-7,NA,few,TRBV28,TGTGCCAGCAGTTGGGAACGCTACGAGCAGTACTTC,CASSWERYEQYF
TRBJ2-7,NA,NA,TRBV5-1,TGCGCCAGCAGCTTCAGCGGGCCCTCCTACGAGCAGTACTTC,CASSFSGPSYEQYF
TRBJ1-2,NA,NA,TRBV5-6,TGTGCCAGCAGCTTGGGACCGCGCGTCGGGGGGATCTATGGCTACACCTTC,CASSLGPRVGGIYGYTF
TRBJ2-5,NA,NA,TRBV7-2,TGTGCCAGCAGCCCCCCGTCAGAGACCCAGTACTTC,CASSPPSETQYF
TRBJ2-1,NA,NA,TRBV30,TGTGCCTGGAGTGTACGGCGGCGGGCCGATTACAATGAGCAGTTCTTC,CAWSVRRRADYNEQFF
TRBJ2-7,TRBD1,NA,TRBV27,TGTGCCAGCAGCTCCTCCGGGACAGGGGTCGAGCAGTACTTC,CASSSSGTGVEQYF
TRBJ2-7,TRBD2,NA,TRBV5-4,TGTGCCAGCAGCGCGACTAGCGGGTCCTACGAGCAGTACTTC,CASSATSGSYEQYF
TRBJ1-3,NA,NA,TRBV9,TGTGCCAGCAGCGTAGGGGGGGCAATCGGGAACACCATATATTTT,CASSVGGAIGNTIYF
TRBJ2-7,NA,NA,TRBV7-9,TGTGCCAGCAGCTTATTTCCATCGCGGAGCGAGCAGTACTTC,CASSLFPSRSEQYF
TRBJ2-7,NA,NA,TRBV10-3,TGTGCCATCAGTGAGTCCTCAGTGGGGCACGAGCAGTACTTC,CAISESSVGHEQYF
TRBJ2-2,NA,NA,TRBV7-3,TGTGCCAGCAGTCCCTCCGGGGGCATGACCGGGGAGCTGTTTTTT,CASSPSGGMTGELFF
TRBJ1-5,NA,NA,TRBV6-5,TGTGCCAGCCGGGGGGGATTCAGCAATCAGCCCCAGCATTTT,CASRGGFSNQPQHF
TRBJ1-1,NA,NA,TRBV6-1,TGTGCCAGCAGTTTGACGACAGGTTTCTCAGAAGCTTTCTTT,CASSLTTGFSEAFF
TRBJ2-7,TRBD2,NA,TRBV28,TGTGCCAGCAGCCAGGGACTAGCGGGAGGCCTAGGTGAGCAGTACTTC,CASSQGLAGGLGEQYF
TRBJ2-2,NA,NA,TRBV28,TGTGCCAGCAGTCCCACCAGGGGCACCGGGGAACTGTTTTTT,CASSPTRGTGELFF
TRBJ1-2,NA,once,TRBV27,TGTGCCAGCAGCGATGGGAACCCAACAGAAGGCTACACCTTC,CASSDGNPTEGYTF
TRBJ2-7,NA,NA,TRBV7-9,TGTGCCAGCAGCTTAGCCGGGACCCCCTACGAGCAGTACTTC,CASSLAGTPYEQYF
TRBJ2-3,NA,NA,TRBV5-1,TGCGCCAGCAGCTTGGAGGGTTCTAGCACAGATACGCAGTATTTT,CASSLEGSSTDTQYF
TRBJ2-3,TRBD1,NA,TRBV15,TGTGCCACCAGCAGAGGCACCGGGACAGGGCATACGCAGTATTTT,CATSRGTGTGHTQYF
TRBJ2-7,TRBD1,NA,TRBV4-1,TGCGCCAGCAGCCAACCCCCGGGACAGAGACTCTACGAGCAGTACTTC,CASSQPPGQRLYEQYF
TRBJ1-3,NA,NA,TRBV5-1,TGCGCCAGCAGCTTGGGCCCAGGGGCTGGAAACACCATATATTTT,CASSLGPGAGNTIYF
TRBJ2-1,NA,NA,TRBV21-1,TGTGCCGATGGTGGGAGGGGACAGGGAGGGAATGAGCAGTTCTTC,CADGGRGQGGNEQFF
TRBJ2-5,NA,NA,TRBV27,TGTGCCAGCAGTTTCGGAGGGGAGACCCAGTACTTC,CASSFGGETQYF
TRBJ2-5,NA,NA,TRBV25-1,TGTGCCAGTTTCCAAGAGACCCAGTACTTC,CASFQETQYF
TRBJ1-5,NA,NA,TRBV18,TGTGCCAGCTCACCAGGCCTCTATCAGCCCCAGCATTTT,CASSPGLYQPQHF
TRBJ1-2,NA,NA,TRBV29-1,TGCAGCGTTGAAGGGACCTATGGCTACACCTTC,CSVEGTYGYTF
TRBJ1-5,TRBD1,NA,TRBV19,TGTGCCAGTATCAGATCACAGACAGGGGCTGGTAATCAGCCCCAGCATTTT,CASIRSQTGAGNQPQHF
TRBJ2-3,TRBD2,NA,TRBV29-1,TGCAGCGTTGGCAGCGGGAGCACGCAGTATTTT,CSVGSGSTQYF
TRBJ1-2,NA,once,TRBV28,TGTGCCAGCAGGGAGATAAACTATGGCTACACCTTC,CASREINYGYTF
TRBJ2-7,TRBD2,NA,TRBV25-1,TGTGCCAGCAGTGAATCCCGACTAGCGGGTACCTACGAGCAGTACTTC,CASSESRLAGTYEQYF